Listed below are T cell receptor beta chains from one sample, sequenced in a study of long-term antiretroviral therapy in people with HIV. Profiling relied on immunoSEQ multiplex PCR, and the TCRdb table lists in-frame clones only, not all of them. This table holds some 8,900 clones, around 70% found once. The source was unsorted PBMCs, collected 1.8 years before starting antiretroviral therapy. All receptors derive from a man aged 40-49 years with HIV. The CDR3 runs from the conserved cysteine through the conserved F or W. D genes are given only for firm matches. Not every row has a clone size; where given, it reads once, few, many or a size class.

abundance: few; v_gene: TRBV2; d_gene: TRBD2; j_gene: TRBJ2-3; CDR3nt: TGTGCCAGCAGTGCAGGGAGGGGAACAGATACGCAGTATTTT; CDR3aa: CASSAGRGTDTQYF
abundance: .; v_gene: TRBV2; d_gene: .; j_gene: TRBJ1-2; CDR3nt: TGTGCCAGCAGTGGGCAGGTCAATGGCTACACCTTC; CDR3aa: CASSGQVNGYTF
abundance: .; v_gene: TRBV6-1; d_gene: .; j_gene: TRBJ2-2; CDR3nt: TGTGCCAGCAGTGAGGTGCACCCCTCGAACACCGGGGAGCTGTTTTTT; CDR3aa: CASSEVHPSNTGELFF
abundance: few; v_gene: TRBV10-3; d_gene: .; j_gene: TRBJ1-5; CDR3nt: TGTGCCATCAGTGAGTCGAATCAGCCCCAGCATTTT; CDR3aa: CAISESNQPQHF
abundance: .; v_gene: TRBV30; d_gene: TRBD1; j_gene: TRBJ1-1; CDR3nt: TGTGCCTGGAACGCCGGACAGGGGCGCACTGAAGCTTTCTTT; CDR3aa: CAWNAGQGRTEAFF
abundance: .; v_gene: TRBV9; d_gene: .; j_gene: TRBJ2-1; CDR3nt: TGTGCCAGCAGCGTACAGGGGACCTACAATGAGCAGTTCTTC; CDR3aa: CASSVQGTYNEQFF
abundance: .; v_gene: TRBV27; d_gene: .; j_gene: TRBJ1-2; CDR3nt: TGTGCCAGCAGTCCCGGGGGGGCCAATCTAAACTATGGCTACACCTTC; CDR3aa: CASSPGGANLNYGYTF
abundance: .; v_gene: TRBV7-3; d_gene: .; j_gene: TRBJ2-6; CDR3nt: TGTGCCAGCAGCCTGCAGCCACGCTTACAAAGTCGGGCCAACGTCCTGACTTTC; CDR3aa: CASSLQPRLQSRANVLTF
abundance: .; v_gene: TRBV18; d_gene: TRBD2; j_gene: TRBJ2-7; CDR3nt: TGTGCCAGCTCGGAGTGGCTAGCGGGGGAGACCTACGAGCAGTACTTC; CDR3aa: CASSEWLAGETYEQYF
abundance: once; v_gene: TRBV7-3; d_gene: TRBD1; j_gene: TRBJ2-2; CDR3nt: TGTGCCAGCCAGGGGACAGGGGGCTCCGGGGAGCTGTTTTTT; CDR3aa: CASQGTGGSGELFF
abundance: once; v_gene: TRBV29-1; d_gene: .; j_gene: TRBJ2-4; CDR3nt: TGCAGCGTTGCAAGGGAGGCTGAAAACATTCAGTACTTC; CDR3aa: CSVAREAENIQYF
abundance: few; v_gene: TRBV19; d_gene: TRBD1; j_gene: TRBJ1-1; CDR3nt: TGTGCCAGTAATCACAGGGGGCAGAACACTGAAGCTTTCTTT; CDR3aa: CASNHRGQNTEAFF
abundance: .; v_gene: TRBV27; d_gene: .; j_gene: TRBJ2-1; CDR3nt: TGTGCCAGCAGTCCGCAGGGCCCGGGGAAGAATGAGCAGTTCTTC; CDR3aa: CASSPQGPGKNEQFF
abundance: .; v_gene: TRBV7-3; d_gene: .; j_gene: TRBJ2-5; CDR3nt: TGTGCCAGCAGCCCAGACGGGTACGCCACAGAGACCCAGTACTTC; CDR3aa: CASSPDGYATETQYF
abundance: .; v_gene: TRBV5-4; d_gene: TRBD2; j_gene: TRBJ2-2; CDR3nt: TGTGCCAGCAGCTTTCCCCCGGGACTAGCATATCCCGGGGAGCTGTTTTTT; CDR3aa: CASSFPPGLAYPGELFF
abundance: .; v_gene: TRBV18; d_gene: .; j_gene: TRBJ2-3; CDR3nt: TGTGCCAGCTCACCACTACGAGGGGCAGATACGCAGTATTTT; CDR3aa: CASSPLRGADTQYF
abundance: .; v_gene: TRBV19; d_gene: TRBD1; j_gene: TRBJ2-1; CDR3nt: TGTGCCAGTAGTATAGGGGGACAGGGGCCCTACAATGAGCAGTTCTTC; CDR3aa: CASSIGGQGPYNEQFF
abundance: .; v_gene: TRBV19; d_gene: TRBD1; j_gene: TRBJ1-1; CDR3nt: TGTGCCAGTGGGGATCGGGACAGGGGGAGAGGAGCTTTCTTT; CDR3aa: CASGDRDRGRGAFF
abundance: .; v_gene: TRBV7-8; d_gene: .; j_gene: TRBJ1-5; CDR3nt: TGTGCCAGCAGCCCCTATGTAATGGCAGGGTTGGATCAGCCCCAGCATTTT; CDR3aa: CASSPYVMAGLDQPQHF
abundance: .; v_gene: TRBV30; d_gene: .; j_gene: TRBJ1-1; CDR3nt: TGTGCCTGGAGTTTTCCGGGGTCTCACACTGAAGCTTTCTTT; CDR3aa: CAWSFPGSHTEAFF
abundance: .; v_gene: TRBV7-9; d_gene: TRBD1; j_gene: TRBJ1-1; CDR3nt: TGTGCCAGCAGCCGAGGACAGGACCAAGCTTTCTTT; CDR3aa: CASSRGQDQAFF
abundance: .; v_gene: TRBV5-6; d_gene: TRBD2; j_gene: TRBJ2-7; CDR3nt: TGTGCCAGCAGCCCGCTGACTAGCGGGGGGGCCTCCTACGAGCAGTACTTC; CDR3aa: CASSPLTSGGASYEQYF
abundance: .; v_gene: TRBV28; d_gene: .; j_gene: TRBJ1-1; CDR3nt: TGTGCCAGCAGTCCCCCGGGGCAGGGACGTTTTACCGCTGAAGCTTTCTTT; CDR3aa: CASSPPGQGRFTAEAFF
abundance: .; v_gene: TRBV2; d_gene: .; j_gene: TRBJ1-3; CDR3nt: TGTGCCAGCAGTCCGACGGGAAACACCATATATTTT; CDR3aa: CASSPTGNTIYF
abundance: .; v_gene: TRBV7-9; d_gene: TRBD1; j_gene: TRBJ1-3; CDR3nt: TGTGCCAGCAGCCCAATGACAGGGGGCGGAAACACCATATATTTT; CDR3aa: CASSPMTGGGNTIYF
abundance: .; v_gene: TRBV11-2; d_gene: .; j_gene: TRBJ2-7; CDR3nt: TGTGCCAGCAGCTTAGTCGCCGGCCCTGTGGCCTACGAGCAGTACTTC; CDR3aa: CASSLVAGPVAYEQYF
abundance: .; v_gene: TRBV2; d_gene: .; j_gene: TRBJ2-3; CDR3nt: TGTGCCAGCAGGCGACAGCCGAGCACAGATACGCAGTATTTT; CDR3aa: CASRRQPSTDTQYF
abundance: .; v_gene: TRBV5-6; d_gene: .; j_gene: TRBJ1-6; CDR3nt: TGTGCCAGCAGCTTGGGGCAGGTTCGTTACGGTAATTCACCCCTCCACTTT; CDR3aa: CASSLGQVRYGNSPLHF
abundance: .; v_gene: TRBV5-1; d_gene: TRBD1; j_gene: TRBJ1-2; CDR3nt: TGCGCCAGCAGCACGGACAGGGCTCTCCTCCGATGCACCTTC; CDR3aa: CASSTDRALLRCTF
abundance: .; v_gene: TRBV2; d_gene: TRBD1; j_gene: TRBJ2-2; CDR3nt: TGTGCCAGCAGGTTCAGAACAGGGGGTACCACCGGGGAGCTGTTTTTT; CDR3aa: CASRFRTGGTTGELFF
abundance: .; v_gene: TRBV6-5; d_gene: .; j_gene: TRBJ2-7; CDR3nt: TGTGCCAGCAGTTTGGACGGTTCCTACGAGCAGTACTTC; CDR3aa: CASSLDGSYEQYF
abundance: once; v_gene: TRBV5-1; d_gene: TRBD2; j_gene: TRBJ2-3; CDR3nt: TGCGCCAGCTCCGACACGGGGGGACCGCAGTATTTT; CDR3aa: CASSDTGGPQYF
abundance: few; v_gene: TRBV5-6; d_gene: TRBD2; j_gene: TRBJ2-7; CDR3nt: TGTGCCAGCAGCTTGGCCCCAGCGGGGGGGAAGCAGTACTTC; CDR3aa: CASSLAPAGGKQYF
abundance: .; v_gene: TRBV10-1; d_gene: .; j_gene: TRBJ1-1; CDR3nt: TGCGCCAGCAGTGGCGGGGGGTACACTGAAGCTTTCTTT; CDR3aa: CASSGGGYTEAFF